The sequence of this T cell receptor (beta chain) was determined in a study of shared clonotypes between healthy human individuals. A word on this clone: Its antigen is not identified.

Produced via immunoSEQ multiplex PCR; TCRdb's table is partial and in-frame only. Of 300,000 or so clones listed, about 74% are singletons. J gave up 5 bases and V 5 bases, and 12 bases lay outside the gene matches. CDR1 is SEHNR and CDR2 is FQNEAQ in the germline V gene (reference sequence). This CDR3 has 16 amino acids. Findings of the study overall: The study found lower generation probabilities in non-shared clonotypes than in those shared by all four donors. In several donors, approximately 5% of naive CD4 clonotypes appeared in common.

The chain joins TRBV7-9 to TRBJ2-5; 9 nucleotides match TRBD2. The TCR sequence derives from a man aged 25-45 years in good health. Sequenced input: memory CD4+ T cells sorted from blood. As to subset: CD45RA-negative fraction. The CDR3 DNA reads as TGTGCCAGCAGCCAGGGGCTCGCGGGAGGGCCGGAGACCCAGTACTTC. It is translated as CASSQGLAGGPETQYF.